The 12 T cell receptor beta chains below all came from one sample that was sequenced in a study of T cells after yellow fever vaccination. TCRdb itself ran the 5' RACE reads through MiXCR, one entry per CDR3 protein. The data contain over 300,000 distinct CDR3 sequences, about 3.5% of them singletons. The sequencing here drew on PBMCs, taken on the day of the yellow fever booster vaccination. These receptors were taken from a young man who received the YFV17D yellow fever vaccine.

This clonotype was seen repeatedly, ten times or more. This chain connects TRBV7-8 to TRBJ2-3; perhaps TRBD2 as D (5 bases). In germline, CDR1 is SGHVS, CDR2 FQNEAQ. The germline V and J ends were trimmed by 2 bases and 6 bases, with 12 bases remaining between them. CDR3 length: 14 amino acids. CDR3 region: CASSLLSGFDTQYF. CDR3 DNA sequence: TGTGCCAGCAGCTTATTGTCGGGGTTCGATACGCAGTATTTT. Full variable domain (rest looked up from reference TRBV7-8 and TRBJ2-3): GAGVSQSPRYKVAKRGQDVALRCDPISGHVSLFWYQQALGQGPEFLTYFQNEAQLDKSGLPSDRFFAERPEGSVSTLKIQRTQQEDSAVYLCASSLLSGFDTQYFGPGTRLTVL.

This clonotype was seen repeatedly, ten times or more. The rearrangement uses TRBV6-2 or TRBV6-3 and TRBJ2-3; 9 nucleotides match TRBD2. CDR3 length: 14 amino acids. V gave up 7 bases and J gave up 6 bases; unmatched junction bases: 8. Germline lookup yields CDR1 MNHEY and CDR2 SVGEGT. For the CDR3, the DNA is TGTGCCAGCACCTTGCGGGGGGGCGGCGATACGCAGTATTTT. This codes for CASTLRGGGDTQYF.

The chain is built from TRBV6-1 and TRBJ2-3, with 7 positions matching TRBD2. In germline, CDR1 is MNHNS, CDR2 SASEGT. The CDR3 is made up of 16 amino acids. The junction had 12 bases not matched to a gene; V was cut back by 5 bases and J by 4 bases. The CDR3 spells CASSSSEGGGADTQYF. Here the CDR3 DNA reads TGTGCCAGCAGTAGCTCCGAGGGTGGGGGGGCAGATACGCAGTATTTT.

This clonotype has a handful of counts. The chain recombines TRBV4-1 with TRBJ1-2; tentatively, D is TRBD1 (5 bases). The CDR3 is made up of 15 amino acids. V was clipped by 4 bases and J by 0 bases, with 12 bases between them. The V gene's germline CDR1 is MGHRA and CDR2 YSYEKL. The CDR3, as DNA: TGCGCCAGCAGCCCAGCTCTGGGGCCTAACTATGGCTACACCTTC. Its translation is CASSPALGPNYGYTF.

This clonotype was picked up many times. The chain uses TRBV9 and TRBJ2-1, with TRBD2 identical over 11 bases. After removal of 0 bases from V and 4 bases from J, the junction contained 3 bases not matched to a gene. The CDR3 loop spans 16 amino acids. CDR1 is SGDLS and CDR2 is YYNGEE in the germline V gene. The CDR3: CASSVVAGGLYNEQFF. The CDR3 nucleotides are TGTGCCAGCAGCGTAGTAGCGGGGGGGCTGTACAATGAGCAGTTCTTC.

This clonotype was seen repeatedly, ten times or more. This chain joins TRBV6-5 and TRBJ1-1; the D is unclear. The germline V gene encodes CDR1 MNHEY and CDR2 SVGAGI. V was cut by 7 bases and J by 4 bases, with 19 bases left in between. The CDR3 loop spans 15 amino acids. The DNA of the CDR3 is TGTGCCAGCATTTTTCGAGGGCCCGCCGGCACTGAAGCTTTCTTT. Translated: CASIFRGPAGTEAFF.

In its sample, this clonotype was seen many times. This chain links TRBV18 with TRBJ2-5; D may be TRBD1 or TRBD2 (5 bases each). Looked up from germline, CDR1 is KGHSH and CDR2 is LQKENI. The ends were cut back, 6 bases at V and 4 bases at J, with 15 bases in the middle. The length of the CDR3 is 14 residues. CDR3 amino acids: CASSRDAEGETQYF. For the CDR3, the DNA is TGTGCCAGCTCCCGGGACGCCGAGGGAGAGACCCAGTACTTC. Full variable domain (outside the CDR3, taken from reference TRBV18 and TRBJ2-5): NAGVMQNPRHLVRRRGQEARLRCSPMKGHSHVYWYRQLPEEGLKFMVYLQKENIIDESGMPKERFSAEFPKEGPSILRIQQVVRGDSAAYFCASSRDAEGETQYFGPGTRLLVL.

This clonotype has ten or more counts. This sequence joins TRBV7-9 and TRBJ2-3, with TRBD2 as a possible D gene (5 bases). V was shortened by 5 bases and J by 0 bases, with 12 bases between the two germline ends. The CDR3 extends over 15 amino acids. The germline gives CDR1 SEHNR, CDR2 FQNEAQ (reference sequence). The CDR3 region is CASSLGLPSTDTQYF. DNA for the CDR3: TGTGCCAGCAGCCTAGGACTCCCTAGCACAGATACGCAGTATTTT.

Only a few counts were recorded for this clonotype. The CDR3 bases are TGTGCCAGCACCCCTAAGGGGGCGGAGGGGGGATACAATGAGCAGTTCTTC. It is translated as CASTPKGAEGGYNEQFF. The chain has TRBV6-2 or TRBV6-3 and TRBJ2-1; the D gene is possibly TRBD1 (7 bases). Germline CDR1 MNHEY, CDR2 SVGEGT. V was clipped by 7 bases and J by 4 bases, with 23 bases between them. CDR3 length equals 17 residues.

This clonotype has ten or more counts. The rearrangement uses TRBV2 and TRBJ2-1; 10 bases line up with TRBD2. This CDR3 contains 15 residues. Unmatched junction bases numbered 5, after V lost 7 bases and J lost 2 bases. The V gene's germline CDR1 is SNHLY and CDR2 FYNNEI. CDR3: CASTLAGAAYNEQFF. CDR3 coding DNA: TGTGCCAGCACCCTAGCGGGGGCGGCCTACAATGAGCAGTTCTTC.

This clonotype was observed a few times. The chain employs TRBV5-1 and TRBJ1-1; D unresolved. Germline loops: CDR1 SGHRS, CDR2 YFSETQ. Trimming cost V 6 bases and J 4 bases, with 16 bases left between them. The CDR3 length is 14 residues. The CDR3 region has the DNA TGCGCCAGCAACCCAGGCATATTGGGCACTGAAGCTTTCTTT. It yields the protein CASNPGILGTEAFF.

This clonotype was observed at least ten times. The chain recombines TRBV20-1 with TRBJ2-5, with a possible D match to TRBD1 (6 bases). Trimming took off 6 bases at V and 2 bases at J, with 13 bases between the two ends. Germline CDR1 and CDR2: DFQATT and SNEGSKA (reference sequence). The CDR3 is 13 residues long. The CDR3: CSASLRGQETQYF. CDR3 coding DNA: TGCAGTGCCAGCCTCAGGGGACAAGAGACCCAGTACTTC.